One sample yielded the 3 T cell receptor beta chains listed below, sequenced in a study of post-analysis software for immune sequencing data. Unique molecular identifiers featured in each of the TCR beta cDNA libraries. TCRdb ran MiXCR on the PCR reads and lists one entry per CDR3 protein. This table holds about 160,000 distinct CDR3 sequences, about 34% found once. Specimen: blood, collected after autologous hematopoietic stem cell transplantation. The receptors here all came from a girl between 10 and 17 years old with multiple sclerosis.

V is TRBV5-5 and J is TRBJ1-2; D gene unclear. CDR3 length: 12 amino acids. Germline CDR1 is SGHKS and CDR2 is YYEKEE (reference sequence). Deletions cut 4 bases from V and 4 bases from J, with 8 bases between. The CDR3 DNA is TGTGCCAGCAGCCCGGACCTCTATGGCTACACCTTC. Encoded protein: CASSPDLYGYTF.

CDR3 sequence: CASSQDTGRLTYEQYF. The CDR3 nucleotides read TGCGCCAGCAGCCAAGATACGGGACGCCTGACCTACGAGCAGTACTTC. The rearrangement uses TRBV4-1 and TRBJ2-7; D is tentatively TRBD1 or TRBD2 (5 bases each). This CDR3 is 16 amino acids long. Germline assignment: CDR1 MGHRA and CDR2 YSYEKL. With 0 bases removed from V and 2 bases from J, the gap between germline ends came to 14 bases.

This chain joins TRBV2 and TRBJ2-5; perhaps D is TRBD1 or TRBD2 (5 bases each). The CDR3 covers 14 residues. V lost 3 bases and J 2 bases, leaving 10 bases between the germline ends. Germline V gives CDR1 SNHLY, CDR2 FYNNEI. CDR3 amino acids: CASSDYRTQETQYF. The CDR3 DNA reads as TGTGCCAGCAGTGATTACAGGACTCAAGAGACCCAGTACTTC. Supplemented by reference TRBV2 and TRBJ2-5, the full variable domain reads EPEVTQTPSHQVTQMGQEVILRCVPISNHLYFYWYRQILGQKVEFLVSFYNNEISEKSEIFDDQFSVERPDGSNFTLKIRSTKLEDSAMYFCASSDYRTQETQYFGPGTRLLVL.